Presented here are 9 T cell receptor beta chains from one specimen sequenced in a study of response to subunit inactivated influenza vaccine (dated by TCRdb to about 2018). The sample's time point label, decoded: 45 days after influenza vaccine administration. The library was obtained by RT-PCR. Data came from an Illumina HiSeq 2500. Clones were called with MiXCR by TCRdb after fastp trimmed the public reads at Q25, and only in-frame beta chains were retained. CDR3 protein duplicates are merged, each entry listing the most common genes and DNA. This sample lists hundreds of thousands of distinct CDR3 sequences; over 10% were detected once. The ten largest clones capture about 12% of the sample. Material: PBMCs from blood, obtained more than 35 days after vaccination. These receptors were collected from a man aged 45-65 years who received an inactivated influenza vaccine. Donor details come from another sample of the same person, matched by shared clones.

In its sample, this clonotype was seen a few times. The rearrangement uses TRBV30 and TRBJ2-2; 8 bases match TRBD1. Germline lookup yields CDR1 GTSNPN and CDR2 SVGIG (reference sequence). The length of the CDR3 is 15 residues. Losses at the gene ends were 2 bases for V and 6 bases for J; bases not matched to a gene: 8. The CDR3 DNA follows: TGTGCCTGGAGTCCTCCGGACAGGGCCTCCGGGGAGCTGTTTTTT. Translated, it gives CAWSPPDRASGELFF.

This clonotype came up many times. The chain has TRBV7-8 and TRBJ2-5; TRBD2 is a possible D gene (7 bases). V was pared by 3 bases and J by 5 bases, with 16 bases between. Germline CDR1 and CDR2: SGHVS and FQNEAQ. This CDR3 is 15 amino acids long. In DNA, the CDR3 is TGTGCCAGCAGCTTCAGAAGGGGGGGCGCGGAGACCCAGTACTTC. This encodes CASSFRRGGAETQYF. Full variable domain (outside the CDR3, taken from reference TRBV7-8 and TRBJ2-5): GAGVSQSPRYKVAKRGQDVALRCDPISGHVSLFWYQQALGQGPEFLTYFQNEAQLDKSGLPSDRFFAERPEGSVSTLKIQRTQQEDSAVYLCASSFRRGGAETQYFGPGTRLLVL.

This clonotype occurred many times. CDR3 DNA: TGTGCCAGCACTTCTGGGAGCTCCTACAATGAGCAGTTCTTC. Protein product: CASTSGSSYNEQFF. J is TRBJ2-1 and V is TRBV12-3 or TRBV12-4; tentative D call: TRBD2 (5 bases). V lost 7 bases, J lost 0 bases, and 10 bases lay in between. The CDR3 contains 14 residues.

This clonotype was counted a few times. The gene calls are TRBV4-1 and TRBJ1-3; D not certain. Trimming left V 2 bases short and J 0 bases short, with 11 bases between. Germline CDR1 reads MGHRA; CDR2 reads YSYEKL. This CDR3 contains 16 residues. CDR3 region: CASSQSPRNSGNTIYF. CDR3 nucleotide sequence: TGCGCCAGCAGCCAAAGCCCCCGAAACTCTGGAAACACCATATATTTT.

This clonotype has only one observation. A single base separates this from a much larger clone, so it may be a read error. V is TRBV5-1 and J is TRBJ2-3; 8 bases match TRBD1. The CDR3 totals 14 residues. The germline V gene has CDR1 SGHRS and CDR2 YFSETQ. The DNA for the CDR3 is TGCGCCAGCAGGACAGGGGAAAGCACAGGTACGCAGTATTTT. Translation gives CASRTGESTGTQYF. The full variable domain, with the rest looked up from reference TRBV5-1 and TRBJ2-3, is KAGVTQTPRYLIKTRGQQVTLSCSPISGHRSVSWYQQTPGQGLQFLFEYFSETQRNKGNFPGRFSGRQFSNSRSEMNVSTLELGDSALYLCASRTGESTGTQYFGPGTRLTVL.

V gene TRBV5-1 combines with J gene TRBJ2-1, with TRBD2 identical over 9 bases. From germline, CDR1 is SGHRS and CDR2 YFSETQ. The CDR3 covers 18 residues. V lost 4 bases and J lost 0; bases outside the gene matches: 11. The CDR3 is CASSPHIAGVGSYNEQFF. CDR3 DNA: TGCGCCAGCAGCCCCCATATAGCGGGAGTGGGCTCCTACAATGAGCAGTTCTTC.

This clonotype showed up many times. J is TRBJ1-1 and V is TRBV20-1; the match to TRBD1 covers 8 bases. CDR1 DFQATT and CDR2 SNEGSKA come from the germline V gene (reference sequence). The V gene end was trimmed by 5 bases and the J gene end by 5 bases; junction bases not matched to a gene: 16. This CDR3 is 16 amino acids long. Here the CDR3 DNA reads TGCAGTGCTCCCTCCCCTATCCGGACAGGGAAAACTGAAGCTTTCTTT. It specifies CSAPSPIRTGKTEAFF.

This clonotype was detected ten times or more. The chain combines TRBV6-2 or TRBV6-3 with TRBJ2-5; unclear D gene. The CDR3 extends over 16 amino acids. Looked up from germline, CDR1 is MNHEY and CDR2 is SVGEGT. Trimming took off 0 bases at V and 1 base at J, with 12 bases between the two ends. The CDR3 is CASSYSGLRPQETQYF. The DNA for the CDR3 is TGTGCCAGCAGTTACTCGGGTTTGCGTCCCCAAGAGACCCAGTACTTC.

This clonotype was counted only a few times. The CDR3 DNA reads TGTGCCAGCAGCTTTCTCGACAGGGAAGTTACGCAGTATTTT. Its translation: CASSFLDREVTQYF. J is TRBJ2-3 and V is TRBV5-6; TRBD1 matches 7 bases. This CDR3 has 14 amino acids. Germline CDR1 is SGHDT and CDR2 is YYEEEE. The V and J ends lost 2 bases and 8 bases, in that order; junction bases with no gene match: 8.